This T cell receptor beta chain was profiled in a study of blood T cell repertoires in COVID-19. Study-wide background: The United States, Italy and Spain provided the acute and convalescent COVID-19 samples. PBMCs, B-cell-depleted T cells, or T cells provided the cDNA or gDNA that made up the material.

Authors' methods: Estimated nucleated cell counts came from reference gene primer amplification. Repertoires were generated with immunoSEQ multiplex PCR, while TCRdb's copy carries only in-frame clones and drops some. D and trimming were read from the DNA, whereas the V and J calls and clone size are those reported in that table. The sample lists about 190,000 clones, 79% seen once, with around 15% in the top ten. This CDR3 is built from 13 residues. Germline V CDR1 and CDR2: MDHEN, SYDVKM. V was clipped by 3 bases and J by 4 bases; unmatched bases: 0. This chain uses TRBV28 with TRBJ2-3, with 8 bases lining up with TRBD2. Sequencing was done on a sample of peripheral blood. This clonotype originated in a man in his sixties with active or convalescent COVID-19. DNA of the CDR3: TGTGCCAGCAGTTTCGGGGGGGCAGATACGCAGTATTTT. As protein: CASSFGGADTQYF.